This TCR beta chain comes out of a study of blood T cell repertoires in COVID-19. Data came from immunoSEQ multiplex PCR; TCRdb stores just in-frame clones and leaves some out. The profile covers approximately 170,000 clones, with approximately 86% appearing a single time and about 6.9% taken by the ten largest. Sequencing was done on a sample of peripheral blood. The TCR was taken from a man older than 75 with COVID-19, enrolled during active disease.

CDR3: CASSLGGVGYGYTF. DNA of the CDR3: TGTGCCAGCAGTTTGGGGGGGGTTGGGTATGGCTACACCTTC. The chain recombines TRBV6-5 with TRBJ1-2; D possibly corresponds to TRBD1 (5 bases). The V gene's germline CDR1 is MNHEY and CDR2 SVGAGI. V shed 4 bases and J shed 5 bases, with 14 bases lying between them. The CDR3 is 14 amino acids.